These 17 T cell receptor beta chains came from one sample sequenced in a study of shared clonotypes between healthy human individuals. The protocol was immunoSEQ multiplex PCR, while the TCRdb copy is restricted to in-frame clones and leaves out a portion. The sample contains over a million clones, about 77% of which appear only once. The sequenced material came from memory CD4+ T cells sorted from blood. Subset reported: CD45RA-negative fraction. These receptors all stem from a man younger than 30 in good health.

The chain has TRBV18 and TRBJ2-6; D perhaps matches TRBD2 (7 bases). V was trimmed by 3 bases and J by 1 base, leaving 19 bases between them. Germline lookup yields CDR1 KGHSH and CDR2 LQKENI. The CDR3 is 19 residues long. The CDR3 loop is CASSPLRGGVGSGANVLTF. DNA for the CDR3: TGTGCCAGCTCACCGCTACGCGGGGGCGTCGGGTCTGGGGCCAACGTCCTGACTTTC.

This clone showed up just a few times. V is TRBV9 and J is TRBJ1-5; 7 positions agree with TRBD1. Germline CDR1 reads SGDLS; CDR2 reads YYNGEE. CDR3 length equals 14 residues. V was clipped by 2 bases and J by 3 bases; unmatched bases: 2. DNA of the CDR3: TGTGCCAGCAGCGTTGGGACAGACAATCAGCCCCAGCATTTT. Residues: CASSVGTDNQPQHF.

The chain uses TRBV7-2 and TRBJ2-1; a possible D gene is TRBD2 (6 bases). The V end was cut by 6 bases, the J end by 7 bases, with 16 bases between. The CDR3 length is 14 residues. Germline V lookup: CDR1 SGHTA, CDR2 FQGNSA. CDR3 nucleotide sequence: TGTGCCAGCAGGTGGGGGGAGTACTGGAATGAGCAGTTCTTC. The encoded protein is CASRWGEYWNEQFF.

This rearrangement joins TRBV21-1 to TRBJ1-4; no check of the table's D call, TRBD1, against the DNA was made. TRBV21-1 is a recognized pseudogene. This CDR3 has 16 residues. The CDR3 bases are TGTGCCAGCAGCACGACAGTTTTCTCGACTAATGAAAAACTGTTTTTT. Amino acid sequence: CASSTTVFSTNEKLFF.

This rearrangement joins TRBV7-2 to TRBJ2-3, with 11 bases aligning to TRBD2. The CDR3 length is 16 residues. Losses at the gene ends were 3 bases for V and 2 bases for J; bases not matched to a gene: 4. Germline V CDR1 and CDR2: SGHTA, FQGNSA. This chain's CDR3 is CASSFLAGGFTDTQYF. Here the CDR3 DNA reads TGTGCCAGCAGCTTTCTAGCGGGGGGATTCACAGATACGCAGTATTTT.

CDR3 protein: CASSVHGSNQPQHF. CDR3 bases: TGTGCCAGCAGCGTACACGGAAGCAATCAGCCCCAGCATTTT. The chain employs TRBV7-8 and TRBJ1-5; no clear D gene. Germline V lookup: CDR1 SGHVS, CDR2 FQNEAQ. This CDR3 has 14 residues. V was clipped by 5 bases and J by 1 base, with 9 bases between them.

In the case of this clone: The sample carries other DNA sequences with the same CDR3. The chain links TRBV10-3 to TRBJ1-6; D is perhaps TRBD1 (5 bases). The CDR3 contains 14 residues. Germline V gene lookup returns CDR1 ENHRY and CDR2 SYGVKD. With 6 bases removed from V and 5 bases from J, the gap between germline ends came to 11 bases. This CDR3 is CAIRGTADNSPLHF. The CDR3 bases are TGTGCCATCAGGGGGACGGCTGATAATTCACCCCTCCACTTT.

This clone occurred once. The gene calls are TRBV19 and TRBJ1-1, with no clear D. Germline V lookup: CDR1 LNHDA, CDR2 SQIVND (reference sequence). V was pared by 7 bases and J by 4 bases, with 16 bases between. The CDR3 covers 14 residues. CDR3 sequence: CASKIGVSGTEAFF. Written as DNA, the CDR3 is TGTGCCAGTAAGATCGGGGTGTCAGGCACTGAAGCTTTCTTT.

The chain employs TRBV6-5 and TRBJ2-5, with unresolved D. The CDR3 contains 15 residues. CDR1 is MNHEY and CDR2 is SVGAGI in the germline V gene. Trimming left V 0 bases short and J 4 bases short, with 12 bases between. The CDR3 reads CASSYSYSLGETQYF. In nucleotides, the CDR3 is TGTGCCAGCAGTTACTCGTATAGTTTAGGAGAGACCCAGTACTTC.

The rearrangement joins TRBV5-1 to TRBJ2-7; D possibly uses TRBD1 or TRBD2 (5 bases each). With 6 bases removed from V and 3 bases from J, the gap between germline ends came to 25 bases. Germline V gene data show CDR1 as SGHRS and CDR2 as YFSETQ. This CDR3 spans 17 amino acids. In DNA form, the CDR3 reads TGCGCCAGCACATCTACATCCGGGACCTCGAGCGGCTACGAGCAGTACTTC. Residues: CASTSTSGTSSGYEQYF.

This clone came up a few times. V is TRBV4-1 and J is TRBJ1-6, with 7 positions matching TRBD1. CDR1 is MGHRA, CDR2 YSYEKL, per germline. The junction had 7 bases not matched to a gene; V was cut back by 1 base and J by 10 bases. The CDR3 runs 15 residues. The CDR3 region is CASSQAGTGESPLHF. The CDR3 DNA sequence: TGCGCCAGCAGCCAAGCGGGCACAGGGGAATCACCCCTCCACTTT.

This clone was seen repeatedly, ten times or more. Additional DNA sequences in this sample encode the identical CDR3. The chain joins TRBV7-3 to TRBJ2-1; no clear D. The CDR3 totals 13 residues. Germline loops: CDR1 SGHTA, CDR2 FQGTGA. The V end lost 2 bases, the J end lost 5 bases, and 7 bases lay between the germline ends. The CDR3, as DNA: TGTGCCAGCAGCTTATCCCGGGACAATGAGCAGTTCTTC. Protein sequence: CASSLSRDNEQFF.

This chain uses TRBV2 with TRBJ1-2, with D maybe TRBD1 (6 bases). The germline CDR1 and CDR2 sequences are SNHLY and FYNNEI. V was shortened by 6 bases and J by 2 bases, with 16 bases between the two germline ends. CDR3 length equals 15 residues. In DNA, the CDR3 is TGTGCCAGCAGGGGGTGGGACACCCCGAACTATGGCTACACCTTC. This codes for CASRGWDTPNYGYTF.

Details on this clone: A single base is all that separates this from a far larger clone, so a read error is likely. The sample carries other DNA sequences with the same CDR3. CDR3 sequence (DNA): TGTGCCAGCAGCTTCCAGGGTAACACTGAAGCTTTCTTT. Its protein is CASSFQGNTEAFF. The V and J genes are TRBV7-9 and TRBJ1-1, with D perhaps matching TRBD1 (5 bases). The CDR3 runs 13 residues. CDR1 and CDR2 (germline): SEHNR, FQNEAQ (reference sequence). The V and J ends lost 3 bases and 2 bases respectively, with 7 bases between them.

The V gene is TRBV9, the J gene TRBJ2-2, with D perhaps assigned TRBD1 or TRBD2 (6 bases each). The V gene lost 7 bases and the J gene lost 4 bases, with 14 bases spanning the gap. CDR3 length: 14 amino acids. CDR1 SGDLS and CDR2 YYNGEE come from the germline V gene. CDR3 DNA sequence: TGTGCCAGCGGTTCAGGGGAGGTCACCGGGGAGCTGTTTTTT. Protein: CASGSGEVTGELFF.

This chain connects TRBV27 to TRBJ1-6; D gene uncertain. CDR1 and CDR2 (germline): MNHEY, SMNVEV (reference sequence). The CDR3 length is 15 residues. Trimming removed 2 bases at V and 2 bases at J, with 7 bases between. CDR3: CASSLRGPYNSPLHF. The CDR3 bases are TGTGCCAGCAGTTTACGGGGTCCCTATAATTCACCCCTCCACTTT.

This clone was found once. The V gene is TRBV5-4, the J gene TRBJ1-1; tentatively, D is TRBD1 (5 bases). V lost 2 bases to trimming and J lost 6 bases, with 11 bases between them. The germline V gene encodes CDR1 SGHNT and CDR2 YYREEE (reference sequence). The CDR3 spans 13 residues. CDR3 loop: CASSFGSRAEAFF. The CDR3 region has the DNA TGTGCCAGCAGCTTTGGGAGCAGGGCTGAAGCTTTCTTT.